This T cell receptor (beta chain) was identified in a study of response to subunit inactivated influenza vaccine. General study results and limits: Authors suggested seasonal influenza vaccinations each recruit few new T cells.

On this clonotype itself: Antigen unknown.

TCRdb independently ran MiXCR on the RT-PCR reads; one entry per CDR3 protein. The repertoire holds around 750,000 distinct CDR3 sequences, with 21% as singletons. This specimen consisted of PBMCs from blood, obtained about 5 days after vaccination. This sequence originates from a man aged 50-60 years who received an inactivated influenza vaccine.

CDR3 sequence reads: CSTLAGGSTTDTQYF. The DNA for the CDR3 is TGCAGTACACTGGCGGGGGGCAGCACCACAGATACGCAGTATTTT. The chain couples TRBV20-1 to TRBJ2-3; 8 bases are a match to TRBD2. CDR3 length: 15 amino acids. V shed 8 bases and J 2 bases; nucleotides not matched to a gene: 12. Germline CDR1 reads DFQATT; CDR2 reads SNEGSKA (reference sequence).